Following are 20 T cell receptor beta chains from one sample sequenced in a study of monozygotic twins with inflammatory bowel disease (dated by TCRdb to between 2017 and 2020). The library came from 5' RACE. The reads were generated on an Illumina HiSeq 2500. TCRdb reanalyzed the reads, keeping one entry per CDR3 protein sequence and omitting DNA. This sample's table contains fewer than 150,000 distinct CDR3 sequences. Of the sample, 2.4% is held by the ten largest clones. Material: blood. Source of these receptors: a human donor with ulcerative colitis or Crohn's disease, or a healthy co-twin of an affected twin (not recorded which).

This chain's CDR3 is CASSSQTGYEQYF. The J gene is TRBJ2-7, the V gene TRBV7-3; there is no DNA to check the TCRdb D call of TRBD1. The CDR3 is 13 residues long. Germline V gene sequence: CDR1 SGHTA, CDR2 FQGTGA.

J is TRBJ2-5 and V is TRBV11-2; TCRdb picks TRBD2, but there is no DNA to check that call. The CDR3 sequence is 17 residues long. The germline V gene has CDR1 SGHAT and CDR2 FQNNGV. CDR3 protein: CASSSGLAGESGKTQYF.

The CDR3 sequence is CASSLIVGTGELFF. V is TRBV5-5 and J is TRBJ2-2. The germline V gene encodes CDR1 SGHKS and CDR2 YYEKEE (reference sequence). The CDR3 is 14 amino acids.

V and J are TRBV7-2 and TRBJ2-4; TCRdb calls TRBD2, which cannot be checked without DNA. The CDR3 is 13 residues long. CDR1 is SGHTA, CDR2 FQGNSA, per germline. The CDR3 loop reads CASSPLSGNIQYF.

The J gene is TRBJ2-3, the V gene TRBV30; TCRdb returns TRBD2, unconfirmable since there is no DNA. Germline CDR1 and CDR2: GTSNPN and SVGIG (reference sequence). This CDR3 spans 15 amino acids. The chain's CDR3 is CAWGTGTRIADTQYF. Drawing the rest from reference TRBV30 and TRBJ2-3, the complete variable domain is SQTIHQWPATLVQPVGSPLSLECTVEGTSNPNLYWYRQAAGRGLQLLFYSVGIGQISSEVPQNLSASRPQDRQFILSSKKLLLSDSGFYLCAWGTGTRIADTQYFGPGTRLTVL.

This rearrangement joins TRBV5-6 to TRBJ1-3. The CDR3 extends over 14 amino acids. Per germline, CDR1 SGHDT and CDR2 YYEEEE. This CDR3 is CASSPFGLGNTIYF.

The chain has TRBV19 and TRBJ1-4; TCRdb's D call of TRBD1 is untestable without DNA. The CDR3 consists of 13 residues. Germline V lookup: CDR1 LNHDA, CDR2 SQIVND (reference sequence). CDR3 loop: CASSAARGEKLFF.

J is TRBJ1-5 and V is TRBV7-2; TCRdb selects TRBD1, and the lack of DNA leaves this call unchecked. The CDR3 consists of 14 residues. Germline-derived CDR1 and CDR2 are SGHTA and FQGNSA. Here the CDR3 reads CASSQARGNQPQHF.

This chain uses TRBV5-1 with TRBJ1-1. CDR1 and CDR2 from the germline V gene are SGHRS and YFSETQ. The CDR3 is 18 amino acids. The CDR3 loop reads CASSHFGRGFNADTEAFF.

The chain recombines TRBV20-1 with TRBJ2-5; TCRdb proposes TRBD2, but this gene call is untestable without DNA. Germline V gene sequence: CDR1 DFQATT, CDR2 SNEGSKA (reference sequence). CDR3 length: 15 amino acids. The chain's CDR3 is CSARDTSGGWETQYF.

The chain is built from TRBV10-3 and TRBJ1-5. The CDR3 runs 18 residues. From germline, CDR1 is ENHRY and CDR2 SYGVKD. CDR3 sequence: CAISDPQRTPHGSQPQHF.

The chain couples TRBV29-1 to TRBJ2-3; TCRdb designates TRBD2, a call that cannot be tested without DNA. The germline V gene encodes CDR1 SQVTM and CDR2 ANQGSEA. CDR3 length equals 14 residues. CDR3 in amino acids: CSVVLAHITDTQYF.

The V and J genes are TRBV7-2 and TRBJ1-2; TCRdb's assignment of TRBD1 cannot be checked, as there is no DNA. The CDR3 covers 15 residues. The V gene's germline CDR1 is SGHTA and CDR2 FQGNSA. The CDR3 spells CASSLYQTGAQGYTF.

The chain carries TRBV4-3 and TRBJ1-2; the D call from TCRdb, TRBD1, cannot be confirmed without DNA. The germline V gene encodes CDR1 LGHNA and CDR2 YSLEER. The CDR3 loop spans 16 amino acids. CDR3: CASSQAPRTGYYGYTF.

V gene TRBV6-1 combines with J gene TRBJ2-3; TCRdb's D call of TRBD1 is untestable without DNA. Germline V gene lookup returns CDR1 MNHNS and CDR2 SASEGT. The CDR3 is 14 residues long. This CDR3 is CASRNRGGADTQYF.

The V call is TRBV5-1, the J call TRBJ2-7; lacking DNA, the TRBD2 call made by TCRdb goes unchecked. The CDR3 totals 15 residues. CDR1 is SGHRS and CDR2 is YFSETQ in the germline V gene. CDR3: CASSPSLAGTYEQYF.

The chain is built from TRBV6-5 and TRBJ2-2. CDR3 length: 14 residues. In germline, CDR1 is MNHEY, CDR2 SVGAGI. The CDR3 protein is CASSYQEYTGELFF.

The chain uses TRBV24-1 and TRBJ2-1; TCRdb designates TRBD1, a call that cannot be tested without DNA. The CDR3 consists of 12 residues. Germline CDR1 KGHDR, CDR2 SFDVKD. This CDR3 reads CATSPDRNEQFF.

The genes are TRBV10-3 and TRBJ1-1; TCRdb picks TRBD1, but there is no DNA to check that call. The CDR3 runs to 14 residues. Germline CDR1 and CDR2: ENHRY and SYGVKD. CDR3 sequence: CAISDPGLNTEAFF.

The rearrangement links TRBV20-1 to TRBJ1-1; TCRdb proposes TRBD1, but this gene call is untestable without DNA. Germline V lookup: CDR1 DFQATT, CDR2 SNEGSKA (reference sequence). The CDR3 is made up of 16 amino acids. The CDR3 sequence: CSARDTTGGIVTEAFF.